This record concerns one TCR beta chain sequence. Its antigen is still unknown. The data stem from a study of shared clonotypes between healthy human individuals. It was into CD45RA+ naive and CD45RA-negative memory subsets that the CD4+ cells were split. Measured with immunoSEQ multiplex PCR; TCRdb has only the in-frame clones, and not every one. Among just over 2,000,000 clones listed, 90% to 95% were seen once. Findings of the study overall: Relative to their counterparts shared across all four donors, non-shared clonotypes exhibited diminished generation probabilities.

The germline V gene encodes CDR1 SGHNT and CDR2 YYREEE (reference sequence). The CDR3 length is 17 residues. Trimming stripped 4 bases from V and 4 bases from J, with 23 bases between. The sequenced sample consisted of naive CD4+ T cells sorted from blood. Subset noted: CD45RA+ positively selected. This clonotype was sampled from a young man in good health. The genes are TRBV5-4 and TRBJ1-2; maybe TRBD1 (6 bases). The CDR3 nucleotides read TGTGCCAGCAGCCCCGAGGGGCAGGGGAACTTCGGCTATGGCTACACCTTC. This encodes CASSPEGQGNFGYGYTF.